The following is a T cell receptor beta chain sequence with its context. J lost 3 bases, V lost 3 bases, and 11 bases had no gene match. Germline assignment: CDR1 SGHDT and CDR2 YYEEEE. The CDR3 runs to 17 residues. Patients of the Seattle cohort, enrolled during active infection, were followed longitudinally. Original processing notes: Estimation of nucleated cell counts was performed using reference gene primer amplification. Profiled with immunoSEQ multiplex PCR; TCRdb holds only in-frame clones, not every one. The V and J calls and clone size are taken from that table; D and trimming were inferred from the DNA. The sample holds approximately 240,000 clones; about 93% are singletons and the top ten take around 0.9%. This sample stems from a study of blood T cell repertoires in COVID-19. On the study more broadly: Samples taken during acute and convalescent COVID-19 were collected in the United States, Italy and Spain.

The chain is built from TRBV5-6 and TRBJ2-2; 7 bases agree with TRBD1. The source of this sequence is a young man with COVID-19, enrolled during active disease. The sample taken for sequencing was peripheral blood. The CDR3 DNA reads as TGTGCCAGCAGCTGGGGGCCGACAGGGATTCACACCGGGGAGCTGTTTTTT. Translation: CASSWGPTGIHTGELFF.